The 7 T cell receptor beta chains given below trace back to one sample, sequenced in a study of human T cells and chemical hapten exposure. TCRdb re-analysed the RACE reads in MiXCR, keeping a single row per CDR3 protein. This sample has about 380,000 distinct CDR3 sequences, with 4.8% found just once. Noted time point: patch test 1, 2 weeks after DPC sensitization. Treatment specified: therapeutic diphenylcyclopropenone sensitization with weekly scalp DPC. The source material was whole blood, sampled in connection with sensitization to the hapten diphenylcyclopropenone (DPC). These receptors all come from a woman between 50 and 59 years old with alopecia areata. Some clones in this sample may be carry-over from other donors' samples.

The CDR3 protein is CATSRVRTETQYF. The CDR3 DNA sequence: TGTGCCACCAGCAGAGTGCGCACAGAGACCCAGTACTTC. The rearrangement joins TRBV15 to TRBJ2-5; D uncertain. V lost 1 base and J lost 4, with 7 bases in between. The germline V gene encodes CDR1 LNHNV and CDR2 YYDKDF (reference sequence). The CDR3 runs 13 residues.

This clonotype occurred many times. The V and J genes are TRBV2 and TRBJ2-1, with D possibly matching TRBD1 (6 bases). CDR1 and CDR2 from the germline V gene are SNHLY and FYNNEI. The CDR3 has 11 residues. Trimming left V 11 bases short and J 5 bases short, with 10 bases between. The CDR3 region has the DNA TGTGCCGGGGACACCAACAATGAGCAGTTCTTC. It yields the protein CAGDTNNEQFF.

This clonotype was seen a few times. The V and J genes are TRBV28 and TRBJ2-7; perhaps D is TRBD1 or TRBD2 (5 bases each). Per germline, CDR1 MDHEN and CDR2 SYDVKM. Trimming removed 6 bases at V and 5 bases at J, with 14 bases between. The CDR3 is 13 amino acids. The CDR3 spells CASSRGPLDEQYF. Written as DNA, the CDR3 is TGTGCCAGCAGCCGGGGACCCCTGGACGAGCAGTACTTC.

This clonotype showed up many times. DNA of the CDR3: TGTGCCAGCAGTAAAAATCAGGTTGAGCAGTTCTTC. Amino acid sequence: CASSKNQVEQFF. V gene TRBV2 combines with J gene TRBJ2-1; D not resolved. Trimming removed 5 bases from V and 9 bases from J, with 11 bases in between. Germline CDR1 and CDR2: SNHLY and FYNNEI. The CDR3 is 12 residues long.

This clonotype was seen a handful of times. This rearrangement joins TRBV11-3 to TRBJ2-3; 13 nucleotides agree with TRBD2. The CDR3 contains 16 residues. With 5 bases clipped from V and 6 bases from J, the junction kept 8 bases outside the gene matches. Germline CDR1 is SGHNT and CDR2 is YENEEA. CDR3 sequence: CASSRTSGGAWDTQYF. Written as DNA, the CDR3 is TGTGCCAGCAGCCGGACTAGCGGGGGTGCATGGGATACGCAGTATTTT.

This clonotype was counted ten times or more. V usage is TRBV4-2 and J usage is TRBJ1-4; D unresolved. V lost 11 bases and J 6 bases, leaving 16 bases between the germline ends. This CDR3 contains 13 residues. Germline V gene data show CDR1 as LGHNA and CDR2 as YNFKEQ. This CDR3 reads CASAMRPHEKLFF. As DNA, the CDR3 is TGTGCCTCCGCCATGCGGCCTCATGAAAAACTGTTTTTT.

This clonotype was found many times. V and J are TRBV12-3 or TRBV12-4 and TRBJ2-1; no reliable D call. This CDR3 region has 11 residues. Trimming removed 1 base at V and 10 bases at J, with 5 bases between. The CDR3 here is CASSLEVEQFF. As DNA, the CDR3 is TGTGCCAGCAGTTTAGAGGTAGAGCAGTTCTTC.